A selection of T cell receptor beta chains follows, all from one sample in a study of T cell responses to AZD1222 COVID-19 vaccine. The table came from immunoSEQ multiplex PCR; TCRdb's copy has only in-frame clones and leaves some out. This repertoire shows tens of thousands of clones, around 87% found once; its top ten account for less than 20%. The material sequenced was peripheral blood, taken 28 days after the second AZD1222 dose. Every receptor here comes from an adult who received the AZD1222 COVID-19 vaccine. The CDR3 runs from the conserved cysteine through the conserved F or W.

CDR3 protein	V gene	J gene	CDR3 length
CASSFGTGAQETQYF	TRBV11-3	TRBJ2-5	15
CASSFSSNYGYTF	TRBV5-1	TRBJ1-2	13
CASSLLLASHEQFF	TRBV27	TRBJ2-1	14
CASSQDQGGAETQYF	TRBV4-2	TRBJ2-5	15
CASRDRGGRNSPLHF	TRBV6-5	TRBJ1-6	15
CSASSGRNTEAFF	TRBV20-1	TRBJ1-1	13
CASSLGHTEAFF	TRBV25-1	TRBJ1-1	12
CASSRDGSNYGYTF	TRBV5-1	TRBJ1-2	14
CASSYGRGGIETQYF	TRBV6-2/TRBV6-3	TRBJ2-5	15
CSAGSGYTF	TRBV20-1	TRBJ1-2	9
CASSVRTGNSPLHF	TRBV19	TRBJ1-6	14
CAWSVDRGQPQHF	TRBV30	TRBJ1-5	13